The next 27 T cell receptor beta chains were all read from a single sample in a study of control samples from healthy donors and cancer patients. TCRdb's copy holds only in-frame clones and misses some; the assay was immunoSEQ multiplex PCR. Of under 300,000 clones listed, roughly four fifths are singletons. The sequencing sample was made of PBMCs. The receptor set was obtained from a woman aged 60-70 years with lung cancer.

This clone was seen a few times. CDR3 nucleotide sequence: TGTGCCAGCGCGGGGACAGGGAATCAGCCCCAGCATTTT. As protein: CASAGTGNQPQHF. V is TRBV6-5 and J is TRBJ1-5; 9 bases are shared with TRBD1. CDR3 size: 13 residues. The V and J ends lost 8 bases and 4 bases, in that order; junction bases with no gene match: 3. Germline lookup yields CDR1 MNHEY and CDR2 SVGAGI.

This chain links TRBV24-1 with TRBJ2-3; D is ambiguous. The CDR3 spans 13 residues. Germline loops: CDR1 KGHDR, CDR2 SFDVKD. Trimming took 0 bases from V and 3 from J, leaving 3 bases between them. In nucleotides, the CDR3 is TGTGCCACCAGTGATTTGAGGACAGATACGCAGTATTTT. Its protein product is CATSDLRTDTQYF.

In its sample, this clone was seen once. This rearrangement joins TRBV6-5 to TRBJ1-2; 7 bases map to TRBD1. Germline trimming cut 0 bases from V and 4 bases from J; bases unmatched to any gene: 2. Germline V lookup: CDR1 MNHEY, CDR2 SVGAGI. This CDR3 has 14 amino acids. CDR3: CASSYSDRSYGYTF. Here the CDR3 DNA reads TGTGCCAGCAGTTACTCGGACAGGAGCTATGGCTACACCTTC.

The gene calls are TRBV2 and TRBJ2-5; tentatively, D is TRBD1 (5 bases). V was trimmed by 2 bases and J by 2 bases, leaving 9 bases between them. The germline V gene has CDR1 SNHLY and CDR2 FYNNEI. The CDR3 sequence is 14 residues long. The CDR3 nucleotides are TGTGCCAGCAGTGAACTTAACAGGCAAGAGACCCAGTACTTC. Amino acid sequence: CASSELNRQETQYF.

The rearrangement links TRBV6-5 to TRBJ1-1; a weak D match, TRBD1 (5 bases). V was pared by 9 bases and J by 5 bases, with 13 bases between. CDR3 length: 12 residues. Germline loops: CDR1 MNHEY, CDR2 SVGAGI. CDR3 in amino acids: CASSRGETEAFF. DNA for the CDR3: TGTGCCAGTTCGAGGGGAGAGACTGAAGCTTTCTTT.

This clone was detected a few times. The chain joins TRBV7-8 to TRBJ2-1, with a tentative D call TRBD2 (7 bases). The CDR3 has 14 residues. V was trimmed by 2 bases and J by 6 bases, leaving 11 bases between them. The germline V gene encodes CDR1 SGHVS and CDR2 FQNEAQ. In nucleotides, the CDR3 is TGTGCCAGCAGCTTAACGGGGGGCACCAATGAGCAGTTCTTC. Its translation is CASSLTGGTNEQFF.

This chain connects TRBV3-1 (or the pseudogene TRBV3-2) to TRBJ1-4; D unresolved. V dropped 4 bases and J dropped 0 bases, with 3 bases sitting between them. Germline CDR1 is LGHDT and CDR2 is YNNKEL (reference sequence). CDR3 length: 13 amino acids. DNA of the CDR3: TGTGCCAGCAGCCTTGCAACTAATGAAAAACTGTTTTTT. Translation: CASSLATNEKLFF.

The rearrangement uses TRBV5-8 and TRBJ1-2; D is possibly TRBD1 (6 bases). Trimming shortened V by 2 bases and J by 0 bases, and 8 bases separated the two germline ends. The germline V gene has CDR1 SGHTS and CDR2 YDEGEE. This CDR3 has 14 residues. CDR3 nucleotide sequence: TGTGCCAGCAGCTTTACAGGGACTAACTATGGCTACACCTTC. Its translation: CASSFTGTNYGYTF.

The rearrangement joins TRBV19 to TRBJ2-5; 8 nucleotides line up with TRBD2. This CDR3 region has 17 residues. Germline lookup yields CDR1 LNHDA and CDR2 SQIVND (reference sequence). The J segment lost 3 bases and the V segment lost 2 bases, leaving 11 bases of the junction unmatched. CDR3: CASSIRWLAGPEETQYF. CDR3 DNA: TGTGCCAGTAGTATAAGGTGGCTAGCGGGCCCAGAAGAGACCCAGTACTTC.

This clone was seen once. The V call is TRBV11-3, the J call TRBJ1-1; TRBD1 is a possible D gene (5 bases). This CDR3 is built from 14 residues. Germline lookup yields CDR1 SGHNT and CDR2 YENEEA. V was trimmed by 1 base and J by 2 bases, leaving 8 bases between them. The CDR3 coding sequence is TGTGCCAGCAGCTTAGCAGGGCCCAACACTGAAGCTTTCTTT. Translated: CASSLAGPNTEAFF.

V gene TRBV28 combines with J gene TRBJ1-6; a possible D gene is TRBD1 (5 bases). V was clipped by 6 bases and J by 0 bases, with 12 bases between them. The CDR3 length is 16 residues. Germline V gene lookup returns CDR1 MDHEN and CDR2 SYDVKM. The CDR3 is CASRTQGSSYNSPLHF. The CDR3 region has the DNA TGTGCCAGCAGGACGCAGGGAAGCTCCTATAATTCACCCCTCCACTTT.

This sequence joins TRBV6-5 and TRBJ1-5; 7 nucleotides line up with TRBD1. V was pared by 8 bases and J by 11 bases, with 12 bases of the junction left unmatched. Germline V gene data show CDR1 as MNHEY and CDR2 as SVGAGI. The CDR3 runs 13 residues. The CDR3 protein is CASGKGQSLTQHF. Written as DNA, the CDR3 is TGTGCCAGCGGTAAGGGACAGTCCCTGACCCAGCATTTT.

The rearrangement joins TRBV2 to TRBJ2-5, with TRBD2 identical over 9 bases. V lost 7 bases, J lost 7 bases, and 7 bases stayed unmatched. CDR1 and CDR2 from the germline V gene are SNHLY and FYNNEI. The CDR3 runs 13 residues. The CDR3 region has the DNA TGTGCCAGCATGCGGGAGGGCCTTGGGACCCAGTACTTC. Translated, it gives CASMREGLGTQYF.

The V gene is TRBV5-6, the J gene TRBJ2-5, with D perhaps being TRBD1 or TRBD2 (5 bases each). The germline CDR1 and CDR2 sequences are SGHDT and YYEEEE. Trimming removed 3 bases at V and 4 bases at J, with 22 bases between. The length of the CDR3 is 17 residues. The CDR3 nucleotides are TGTGCCAGCAGCTGGGGACCTACCGGGACCGCAGGAGAGACCCAGTACTTC. The encoded protein is CASSWGPTGTAGETQYF.

The rearrangement joins TRBV10-3 to TRBJ1-2, with D unresolved. Trimming took off 4 bases at V and 7 bases at J, with 7 bases between the two ends. The CDR3 is 11 residues long. Germline V gives CDR1 ENHRY, CDR2 SYGVKD. CDR3 sequence (DNA): TGTGCCATCAGTGTTACGTCTGGCTACACCTTC. This gives the protein CAISVTSGYTF.

V and J are TRBV27 and TRBJ2-6, with a weak D call TRBD1 (5 bases). V gave up 5 bases and J gave up 2 bases, with 10 bases separating them. The CDR3 contains 15 residues. Germline CDR1 and CDR2: MNHEY and SMNVEV (reference sequence). The CDR3 DNA sequence: TGTGCCAGCAGTATGCAGGGTACTGGGGCCAACGTCCTGACTTTC. Translating gives CASSMQGTGANVLTF.

The sample holds one count of this clone. V and J are TRBV5-1 and TRBJ2-6; D is perhaps TRBD2 (7 bases). There are 18 residues in the CDR3. The V gene lost 4 bases and the J gene lost 4 bases, with 21 bases spanning the gap. Germline V CDR1 and CDR2: SGHRS, YFSETQ. CDR3 in DNA: TGCGCCAGCAGCCCGGGGGGCAGGGTCACATCAGGGGCCAACGTCCTGACTTTC. Amino acid sequence: CASSPGGRVTSGANVLTF. Variable domain in full (rest from reference TRBV5-1 and TRBJ2-6): KAGVTQTPRYLIKTRGQQVTLSCSPISGHRSVSWYQQTPGQGLQFLFEYFSETQRNKGNFPGRFSGRQFSNSRSEMNVSTLELGDSALYLCASSPGGRVTSGANVLTFGAGSRLTVL.

Concerning this clone itself: Other DNA sequences in this specimen translate into the identical CDR3. The chain is built from TRBV7-9 and TRBJ1-5; D is ambiguous. V was pared by 3 bases and J by 0 bases, with 9 bases between. Germline loops: CDR1 SEHNR, CDR2 FQNEAQ (reference sequence). The CDR3 is made up of 15 amino acids. This CDR3 is CASSLEGYSNQPQHF. CDR3 coding DNA: TGTGCCAGCAGCTTGGAAGGGTATAGCAATCAGCCCCAGCATTTT.

The genes are TRBV5-1 and TRBJ2-1; the match to TRBD2 covers 12 bases. The length of the CDR3 is 18 residues. V shed 3 bases and J 5 bases; nucleotides not matched to a gene: 12. Germline-derived CDR1 and CDR2 are SGHRS and YFSETQ. The CDR3 is CASSSWTSGILSDNEQFF. CDR3 DNA sequence: TGCGCCAGCAGCTCTTGGACTAGCGGGATCCTTTCTGACAATGAGCAGTTCTTC.

The genes are TRBV7-3 and TRBJ2-1; D call uncertain. The CDR3 is 17 residues long. The V end was cut by 0 bases, the J end by 0 bases, with 12 bases between. Germline lookup yields CDR1 SGHTA and CDR2 FQGTGA. CDR3 residues: CASSLTFSKPSYNEQFF. The DNA for the CDR3 is TGTGCCAGCAGCTTAACGTTCTCTAAGCCCTCCTACAATGAGCAGTTCTTC.

The gene calls are TRBV5-1 and TRBJ1-6; D might be TRBD1 (6 bases). Germline values: CDR1 SGHRS, CDR2 YFSETQ. This CDR3 is built from 16 residues. Trimming removed 0 bases from V and 6 bases from J, with 13 bases in between. This chain's CDR3 is CASSLGDTGSNSPLHF. CDR3 coding DNA: TGCGCCAGCAGCTTGGGCGATACAGGGAGTAATTCACCCCTCCACTTT.

The V gene is TRBV10-3, the J gene TRBJ2-1, with TRBD2 matching 16 bases. Germline V gene sequence: CDR1 ENHRY, CDR2 SYGVKD. This CDR3 is built from 16 residues. V lost 1 base to trimming and J lost 15 bases; unmatched junction nucleotides: 9. The CDR3 DNA reads TGTGCCATCAGTGAGTGGTCCGGGACTAGCGGGGGGGGCGCGTTCTTC. Encoded protein: CAISEWSGTSGGGAFF.

The genes are TRBV12-3 or TRBV12-4 and TRBJ2-5; D gene uncertain. CDR3 length: 12 amino acids. V was pared by 3 bases and J by 3 bases, with 5 bases between. DNA for the CDR3: TGTGCCAGCAGTTTCCCTGAAGAGACCCAGTACTTC. This codes for CASSFPEETQYF.

This clone was counted a few times. The J gene is TRBJ2-7, the V gene TRBV6-1; TRBD1 might be the D (6 bases). From germline, CDR1 is MNHNS and CDR2 SASEGT. With 2 bases removed from V and 3 bases from J, the gap between germline ends came to 20 bases. This CDR3 contains 17 residues. The CDR3 region is CASSETKTGTYGYEQYF. Here the CDR3 DNA reads TGTGCCAGCAGTGAAACGAAGACAGGAACTTATGGCTACGAGCAGTACTTC.

This chain links TRBV10-1 with TRBJ1-1, with unresolved D. Germline assignment: CDR1 WNHNN and CDR2 SYGVQD (reference sequence). The length of the CDR3 is 15 residues. The V and J ends lost 3 bases and 0 bases respectively, with 11 bases between them. CDR3 protein: CASSEGTSMNTEAFF. The CDR3 coding sequence is TGCGCCAGCAGTGAAGGCACTTCCATGAACACTGAAGCTTTCTTT.

The chain uses TRBV18 and TRBJ2-1, with 7 bases matching TRBD1. CDR1 KGHSH and CDR2 LQKENI come from the germline V gene. This CDR3 is built from 16 residues. V shed 0 bases, J shed 3 bases, and the junction held 5 bases outside the gene matches. CDR3 coding DNA: TGTGCCAGCTCACCACCGCGTCAGGGGGACTACAATGAGCAGTTCTTC. Translating it yields CASSPPRQGDYNEQFF.

A note on this clone: The identical CDR3 is also encoded by other nucleotide sequences in the sample. This chain joins TRBV24-1 and TRBJ2-2, with D uncertain. The CDR3 covers 12 residues. Between the trimmed V and J ends, which lost 7 bases and 2 bases, there was a span of 4 bases. From germline, CDR1 is KGHDR and CDR2 SFDVKD. CDR3 sequence: CATSENTGELFF. The DNA of the CDR3 is TGTGCCACCAGCGAAAACACCGGGGAGCTGTTTTTT.